This T cell receptor (beta chain) was identified during a study of OX40 agonist ivuxolimab in advanced cancers. Whole-study results and caveats: In CD8+ T cells, expanded clones were on average more numerous than in CD4+. CD4+ and CD8+ blood T cells expanded clonally by week 6 at 0.1 to 3.0 mg/kg.

Germline V gene data show CDR1 as ENHRY and CDR2 as SYGVKD. The CDR3 sequence is 16 residues long. V dropped 6 bases and J dropped 2; count of bases not matched to a gene: 6. A history of autoimmune disease or systemic immunosuppression excluded patients. Blood sampling was done at baseline, cycle 4 day 1, and cycle 7 day 1. With respect to this clone: The antigen is not known.

The repertoire was sequenced with immunoSEQ multiplex PCR; TCRdb's copy has only in-frame clones and lacks some. The sample yields 40,000 to 50,000 clones, around nine tenths seen once. The chain combines TRBV10-3 with TRBJ2-3, with 12 positions matching TRBD2. The sequences come from CD4+ or CD8+ T cells sorted from blood, collected in a trial of the OX40 agonist ivuxolimab. The clonotype was recovered from an adult with an advanced solid tumor such as melanoma, head and neck, liver or kidney cancer. DNA for the CDR3: TGTGCCATCAGACTAGCGGGGGGCCCGGTCACAGATACGCAGTATTTT. Protein product: CAIRLAGGPVTDTQYF.